The 19 T cell receptor beta chains in this list originate from one sample, sequenced in a study of CD8+ T cells in alopecia areata. Treatment given: oral pan-JAK inhibitor, 5-10 mg twice daily. Sequencing templates came from extracted RNA that was reverse transcribed into cDNA. TCRdb's table, derived via immunoSEQ multiplex PCR, lists solely in-frame clones and lacks some. This sample carries about 200,000 clones, roughly 60% of them seen once, and the ten largest clones take roughly 1.3%. This sample comprised CD4+ T cells sorted from blood, obtained at approximately week 50, from a patient treated with tofacitinib. These TCRs come from a human donor with alopecia areata.

The V call is TRBV29-1, the J call TRBJ2-6, with D perhaps given as TRBD1 or TRBD2 (7 bases each). The CDR3 totals 17 residues. Germline values: CDR1 SQVTM, CDR2 ANQGSEA. Trimming took off 4 bases at V and 0 bases at J, with 16 bases between the two ends. DNA for the CDR3: TGCAGCGTTGTGGGAGGGGGCGGAATCTCTGGGGCCAACGTCCTGACTTTC. Its protein product is CSVVGGGGISGANVLTF.

The chain has TRBV5-1 and TRBJ2-3; D uncertain. Germline assignment: CDR1 SGHRS and CDR2 YFSETQ. V gave up 1 base and J gave up 0 bases, with 9 bases separating them. The CDR3 has 15 amino acids. The CDR3 coding sequence is TGCGCCAGCAGCTTGCTAGGGCGTAGCACAGATACGCAGTATTTT. Its protein is CASSLLGRSTDTQYF.

The V gene is TRBV7-2, the J gene TRBJ1-1, with D unresolved. The V gene lost 3 bases and the J gene lost 0 bases, with 8 bases spanning the gap. Per the germline V gene, CDR1 is SGHTA and CDR2 is FQGNSA. This CDR3 region has 14 residues. The CDR3: CASSLVQMNTEAFF. CDR3 sequence (DNA): TGTGCCAGCAGCTTGGTTCAGATGAACACTGAAGCTTTCTTT.

The CDR3 nucleotides are TGTGCCAGCAGCGTCAACACAGATACGCAGTATTTT. Amino acids: CASSVNTDTQYF. The rearrangement links TRBV7-6 to TRBJ2-3; D not resolved. Germline V CDR1 and CDR2: SGHVS, FNYEAQ. The CDR3 runs to 12 residues. V gave up 5 bases and J gave up 2 bases, with 5 bases separating them.

J is TRBJ1-3 and V is TRBV30; D not certain. Trimming removed 0 bases at V and 7 bases at J, with 7 bases between. The CDR3 is made up of 12 amino acids. Germline lookup yields CDR1 GTSNPN and CDR2 SVGIG (reference sequence). CDR3 DNA sequence: TGTGCCTGGAGTGTAGAGGAGAACACCATATATTTT. The encoded protein is CAWSVEENTIYF.

This chain joins TRBV29-1 and TRBJ2-1, with TRBD1 matching 8 bases. The trim removed 4 bases at V and 5 bases at J, leaving 4 bases unmatched. The germline V gene encodes CDR1 SQVTM and CDR2 ANQGSEA. The CDR3 has 13 amino acids. In DNA form, the CDR3 reads TGCAGCGTTGCGACAGGGGTGGACAATGAGCAGTTCTTC. Amino acid sequence: CSVATGVDNEQFF.

The rearrangement uses TRBV9 and TRBJ2-2; no reliable D call. Germline V gene lookup returns CDR1 SGDLS and CDR2 YYNGEE. Trimming left V 1 base short and J 6 bases short, with 10 bases between. CDR3 length: 14 amino acids. The CDR3 loop is CASSVLLGSGELFF. The CDR3 nucleotides read TGTGCCAGCAGCGTATTATTGGGCTCCGGGGAGCTGTTTTTT. The complete variable domain, with remaining parts taken from reference TRBV9 and TRBJ2-2, reads DSGVTQTPKHLITATGQRVTLRCSPRSGDLSVYWYQQSLDQGLQFLIQYYNGEERAKGNILERFSAQQFPDLHSELNLSSLELGDSALYFCASSVLLGSGELFFGEGSRLTVL.

The chain has TRBV11-1 and TRBJ2-2; D is unclear. The CDR3 spans 12 residues. CDR1 SGHAT and CDR2 FQDESV come from the germline V gene (reference sequence). V was pared by 3 bases and J by 5 bases, with 4 bases between. DNA of the CDR3: TGTGCCAGCAGCTTGTTGACCGGGGAGCTGTTTTTT. Protein: CASSLLTGELFF.

The V gene is TRBV2, the J gene TRBJ1-1, with 10 nucleotides matching TRBD1. After removal of 4 bases from V and 5 bases from J, the junction contained 10 bases not matched to a gene. The V gene's germline CDR1 is SNHLY and CDR2 FYNNEI. CDR3 length equals 16 residues. As DNA, the CDR3 is TGTGCCAGCAGTGCACGGACAGGGGGACGGGGGACTGAAGCTTTCTTT. The encoded protein is CASSARTGGRGTEAFF.

In this sample, this clone turned up a few times. V is TRBV4-1 and J is TRBJ2-3; 11 bases align to TRBD2. V lost 0 bases to trimming and J lost 3 bases; unmatched junction nucleotides: 2. Looked up from germline, CDR1 is MGHRA and CDR2 is YSYEKL. The CDR3 runs to 16 residues. The CDR3 nucleotides are TGCGCCAGCAGCCAAGAGCCTAGCGGGGGGACAGATACGCAGTATTTT. It is translated as CASSQEPSGGTDTQYF.

The V call is TRBV13, the J call TRBJ1-2; D gene ambiguous. V was cut by 5 bases and J by 7 bases, with 11 bases left in between. The CDR3 is 12 amino acids. The germline gives CDR1 PRHDT, CDR2 FYEKMQ (reference sequence). CDR3 amino acids: CASSTSVGGYTF. The CDR3 coding sequence is TGTGCCAGCAGCACCAGTGTTGGTGGCTACACCTTC.

This chain joins TRBV10-2 and TRBJ2-3; D is perhaps TRBD1 or TRBD2 (5 bases each). The CDR3 consists of 13 residues. The germline gives CDR1 WSHSY, CDR2 SAAADI. V lost 5 bases to trimming and J lost 1 base, with 7 bases between them. CDR3 DNA sequence: TGCGCCAGCAGTCTGGGGGGCACAGATACGCAGTATTTT. The encoded protein is CASSLGGTDTQYF.

This chain uses TRBV2 with TRBJ2-3; TRBD2 agrees at 8 bases. Germline values: CDR1 SNHLY, CDR2 FYNNEI. The CDR3 runs 12 residues. After removal of 11 bases from V and 7 bases from J, the junction contained 8 bases not matched to a gene. The CDR3 sequence: CADRLAGYTQYF. The DNA for the CDR3 is TGTGCCGACCGGTTAGCGGGATATACGCAGTATTTT. Full variable domain (remainder filled in from reference TRBV2 and TRBJ2-3): EPEVTQTPSHQVTQMGQEVILRCVPISNHLYFYWYRQILGQKVEFLVSFYNNEISEKSEIFDDQFSVERPDGSNFTLKIRSTKLEDSAMYFCADRLAGYTQYFGPGTRLTVL.

This clone has only a few counts. The CDR3 protein is CASSVRSYEQYF. In DNA form, the CDR3 reads TGTGCCAGCAGTGTACGGTCCTACGAGCAGTACTTC. V and J are TRBV6-1 and TRBJ2-7; D remains ambiguous. From germline, CDR1 is MNHNS and CDR2 SASEGT. CDR3 length: 12 amino acids. Trimming stripped 4 bases from V and 1 base from J, with 5 bases between.

The rearrangement joins TRBV29-1 to TRBJ1-1; the D gene is possibly TRBD1 (5 bases). Germline CDR1 is SQVTM and CDR2 is ANQGSEA. Trimming took 7 bases from V and 5 from J, leaving 17 bases between them. The CDR3 is 13 amino acids. The CDR3 protein is CSGVPGPGTEAFF. The CDR3 DNA reads as TGCAGCGGCGTACCAGGGCCGGGGACTGAAGCTTTCTTT.

This clone turned up a few times. This chain connects TRBV11-2 to TRBJ2-7; D is uncertain. This CDR3 is built from 11 residues. Per germline, CDR1 SGHAT and CDR2 FQNNGV. The V end lost 5 bases, the J end lost 5 bases, and 7 bases lay between the germline ends. Written as DNA, the CDR3 is TGTGCCAGCAGCCCAACACACGAGCAGTACTTC. Protein sequence: CASSPTHEQYF.

DNA for the CDR3: TGTGCCACCAGCGGCACAGATACGCAGTATTTT. This translates into CATSGTDTQYF. The chain joins TRBV15 to TRBJ2-3; no reliable D call. With 5 bases removed from V and 1 base from J, the gap between germline ends came to 1 base. Germline CDR1 and CDR2: LNHNV and YYDKDF (reference sequence). The CDR3 totals 11 residues.

The DNA of the CDR3 is TGTGCCAGCAGTGACCACAATCAGCCCCAGCATTTT. This translates into CASSDHNQPQHF. This rearrangement joins TRBV2 to TRBJ1-5; D ambiguous. The CDR3 runs to 12 residues. Germline assignment: CDR1 SNHLY and CDR2 FYNNEI. The V and J ends lost 3 bases and 3 bases respectively, with 3 bases between them.

The J gene is TRBJ1-1, the V gene TRBV29-1, with TRBD1 as a possible D gene (5 bases). The CDR3 covers 14 residues. Between the trimmed V and J ends, which lost 2 bases and 0 bases, there was a span of 10 bases. Germline V gene data show CDR1 as SQVTM and CDR2 as ANQGSEA. The CDR3, as DNA: TGCAGCGTTGAAAAGGGGACGCTGAACACTGAAGCTTTCTTT. Translated: CSVEKGTLNTEAFF.